Listed below are T cell receptor beta chains from one sample, sequenced in a study of response to subunit inactivated influenza vaccine. Each CDR3 protein is one row after TCRdb ran MiXCR on the RT-PCR reads. This sample has hundreds of thousands of distinct CDR3 sequences, with more than 15% found just once. The sequenced sample was PBMCs from blood, obtained roughly 13 days after vaccination. These receptors all stem from a man between 45 and 60 years old who received an inactivated influenza vaccine. The CDR3 runs from the conserved cysteine through the conserved F or W. Clone size is shown for a subset of rows, as once, few, many or a class of expanded clone.

size,V,J,CDR3
few,TRBV28,TRBJ2-3,CASSFPLAGLKDTQYF
.,TRBV20-1,TRBJ2-5,CSVTFSTGGRETQYF
.,TRBV4-3,TRBJ2-3,CASSQVAGAPDTQYF
.,TRBV5-4,TRBJ2-3,CASSLRGLADPSTDTQYF
.,TRBV19,TRBJ1-2,CASSIGAGRYGYTF
few,TRBV6-5,TRBJ2-5,CASSYQVGREETQYF
few,TRBV4-2,TRBJ2-3,CASSQLKTTGTQHADTQYF
many,TRBV4-1,TRBJ2-5,CASSHGSGETQYF
few,TRBV20-1,TRBJ2-4,CSARGGHIQYF
.,TRBV25-1,TRBJ2-1,CASSEWYGPDNEQFF
few,TRBV28,TRBJ2-2,CASSADRAGTGELFF
.,TRBV2,TRBJ1-6,CASSERAGRYNSPLHF
.,TRBV20-1,TRBJ2-3,CSAIPGHRNADTQYF
many,TRBV28,TRBJ2-7,CASQEEKDEQYF
.,TRBV27,TRBJ2-1,CASSPTEDNEQFF
few,TRBV10-3,TRBJ1-6,CAITKDLGSPLHF
few,TRBV5-4,TRBJ1-6,CASSPRWGSPLHF
.,TRBV6-2/TRBV6-3,TRBJ1-5,CASSGHQEINQPQHF
.,TRBV7-7,TRBJ2-5,CASGQGAQETQYF
.,TRBV9,TRBJ2-2,CASSVRPLGELFF
few,TRBV25-1,TRBJ2-2,CASVRGGGTGELFF
.,TRBV9,TRBJ2-5,CASSAFRGLGETQYF
few,TRBV11-2,TRBJ2-7,CASSLNIAVFEQYF
few,TRBV19,TRBJ2-3,CASSMLGTGAVDTQYF
few,TRBV7-2,TRBJ2-3,CASRRAGGPGTDTQYF
many,TRBV18,TRBJ2-5,CASSPPGETQYF
.,TRBV29-1,TRBJ1-4,CSVEVWDRGIRFF